Shown below are 24 T cell receptor beta chains from a single sample sequenced in a study of CD8 T cells in ankylosing spondylitis. TCRdb reanalysed the 5' RACE reads using MiXCR and keeps one entry per CDR3 protein. The sample comprises more than 250,000 distinct CDR3 sequences, 11% of which are singletons, and roughly 9.5% rests with the top ten. Sequencing used blood, either unsorted or a sorted T cell fraction (not recorded which). These TCRs come from a female donor with ankylosing spondylitis or in good health (not recorded which).

This clonotype was observed at least ten times. The genes are TRBV10-3 and TRBJ2-5; D may be TRBD1 or TRBD2 (5 bases each). V gave up 8 bases and J gave up 3 bases, with 19 bases separating them. Germline assignment: CDR1 ENHRY and CDR2 SYGVKD. The CDR3 runs to 15 residues. CDR3 nucleotides: TGTGCCATCGGCGGAGGTGGGGGTAAAAAAGAGACCCAGTACTTC. The encoded protein is CAIGGGGGKKETQYF.

This clonotype was counted many times. The chain links TRBV29-1 to TRBJ1-3, with 9 bases aligning to TRBD1. This CDR3 region has 14 residues. Germline V gene sequence: CDR1 SQVTM, CDR2 ANQGSEA. The junction had 6 bases not matched to a gene; V was cut back by 7 bases and J by 2 bases. The chain's CDR3 is CSAGTGTAGNTIYF. Written as DNA, the CDR3 is TGCAGCGCCGGGACAGGGACAGCTGGAAACACCATATATTTT.

This clonotype was counted once. V gene TRBV30 combines with J gene TRBJ2-5; D ambiguous. The CDR3 spans 14 residues. Germline values: CDR1 GTSNPN, CDR2 SVGIG (reference sequence). V shed 2 bases and J shed 4 bases, with 14 bases lying between them. The DNA of the CDR3 is TGTGCCTGGAGTTCCCAGAATAATCCAGAGACCCAGTACTTC. Translation: CAWSSQNNPETQYF. The full variable domain, rest sourced from reference TRBV30 and TRBJ2-5, is SQTIHQWPATLVQPVGSPLSLECTVEGTSNPNLYWYRQAAGRGLQLLFYSVGIGQISSEVPQNLSASRPQDRQFILSSKKLLLSDSGFYLCAWSSQNNPETQYFGPGTRLLVL.

Ten or more counts support this clonotype. This rearrangement joins TRBV15 to TRBJ2-5; TRBD2 agrees at 12 bases. The CDR3 runs to 15 residues. CDR1 and CDR2 from the germline V gene are LNHNV and YYDKDF (reference sequence). V lost 4 bases and J lost 4; bases outside the gene matches: 4. The CDR3 spells CATSTRTSGTETQYF. CDR3 nucleotides: TGTGCCACCAGCACTAGGACTAGCGGGACAGAGACCCAGTACTTC.

A few counts support this clonotype. This chain joins TRBV18 and TRBJ2-7; D may match TRBD1 or TRBD2 (5 bases each). Trimming took 3 bases from V and 1 from J, leaving 13 bases between them. This CDR3 is built from 15 residues. CDR1 is KGHSH and CDR2 is LQKENI in the germline V gene. The chain's CDR3 is CASSPGLAASYEQYF. CDR3 sequence (DNA): TGTGCCAGCTCACCGGGGCTAGCCGCGTCCTACGAGCAGTACTTC.

The chain has TRBV12-3 or TRBV12-4 and TRBJ2-5, with D tentatively TRBD1 (6 bases). This CDR3 region has 15 residues. With 6 bases removed from V and 0 bases from J, the gap between germline ends came to 14 bases. DNA of the CDR3: TGTGCCAGCAGACCTTCAGGGGTCTACCAAGAGACCCAGTACTTC. Translation: CASRPSGVYQETQYF.

The chain uses TRBV7-8 and TRBJ2-1; D gene unclear. V dropped 5 bases and J dropped 4 bases, with 12 bases sitting between them. CDR3 length: 14 residues. Per germline, CDR1 SGHVS and CDR2 FQNEAQ. CDR3 sequence (DNA): TGTGCCAGCAGCGGGTTTGAATTATACAATGAGCAGTTCTTC. It is translated as CASSGFELYNEQFF.

This clonotype was found many times. The chain combines TRBV5-1 with TRBJ2-7; D is unclear. The CDR3 has 14 amino acids. The germline gives CDR1 SGHRS, CDR2 YFSETQ. Trimming removed 0 bases from V and 9 bases from J, with 16 bases in between. The CDR3 nucleotides are TGCGCCAGCAGCTTGGAACCTGAGGTCGGTCCGCAGTACTTC. Translated, it gives CASSLEPEVGPQYF.

There are many counts of this clonotype. V usage is TRBV5-1 and J usage is TRBJ2-1; D possibly uses TRBD1 or TRBD2 (6 bases each). Per germline, CDR1 SGHRS and CDR2 YFSETQ. The CDR3 is made up of 16 amino acids. Trimming took 6 bases from V and 4 from J, leaving 20 bases between them. In nucleotides, the CDR3 is TGCGCCAGCACTTTAGCTTATCGGGGGCAATACAATGAGCAGTTCTTC. Its protein product is CASTLAYRGQYNEQFF.

The sample holds a few counts of this clonotype. The chain links TRBV4-1 to TRBJ2-2; TRBD1 agrees at 8 bases. CDR3 length: 16 residues. CDR1 MGHRA and CDR2 YSYEKL come from the germline V gene. V dropped 6 bases and J dropped 6; count of bases not matched to a gene: 12. The CDR3 here is CASRAGQGEPSGELFF. DNA of the CDR3: TGCGCCAGCAGGGCCGGACAGGGAGAACCCTCCGGGGAGCTGTTTTTT.

The gene calls are TRBV7-2 and TRBJ1-3; TRBD1 is a possible D gene (6 bases). V lost 5 bases, J lost 3 bases, and 14 bases lay in between. Looked up from germline, CDR1 is SGHTA and CDR2 is FQGNSA. The length of the CDR3 is 15 residues. The CDR3 DNA sequence: TGTGCCAGCAGCCCCGGGGGCGGATATGGAAACACCATATATTTT. Amino acid sequence: CASSPGGGYGNTIYF.

This clonotype showed up many times. V usage is TRBV5-1 and J usage is TRBJ1-4; D not resolved. V gave up 3 bases and J gave up 0 bases, with 9 bases separating them. Germline loops: CDR1 SGHRS, CDR2 YFSETQ. The CDR3 is 15 residues long. CDR3 sequence (DNA): TGCGCCAGCAGCTACGGTGCAGCAACTAATGAAAAACTGTTTTTT. This sequence encodes CASSYGAATNEKLFF.

V usage is TRBV18 and J usage is TRBJ1-1; D gene uncertain. Per germline, CDR1 KGHSH and CDR2 LQKENI. Trimming pared 2 bases from V and 11 bases from J, leaving 15 bases between. The CDR3 consists of 13 residues. CDR3 in DNA: TGTGCCAGCTCACCAATTTTGGAGGAAAGGGCTTTCTTT. Translating it yields CASSPILEERAFF.

This chain joins TRBV7-1 and TRBJ2-1; TRBD1 or TRBD2 may be the D gene (6 bases each). TRBV7-1 is flagged as an ORF with uncertain function. V shed 3 bases and J shed 9 bases, with 24 bases lying between them. The CDR3 is made up of 17 amino acids. This chain's CDR3 is CASSSGGLSLEGSEQFF. The CDR3 region has the DNA TGTGCCAGCAGCTCGGGGGGCCTCTCTCTAGAGGGGAGTGAGCAGTTCTTC.

Of note for this clonotype: With a much larger clone just one base away, this may be a read error. This sequence joins TRBV20-1 and TRBJ2-7, with D possibly TRBD1 on 6 matching bases. The CDR3 extends over 14 amino acids. V lost 3 bases to trimming and J lost 3 bases, with 15 bases between them. Germline V CDR1 and CDR2: DFQATT, SNEGSKA (reference sequence). The CDR3 DNA reads as TGCAGTGCTAGGTTCCGGGACACCGTCTACGAGCAGTACTTC. It specifies CSARFRDTVYEQYF.

Comments on this clonotype: One junction end does not reproduce the germline sequence, and a read error may be involved. The gene calls are TRBV28 and TRBJ2-5; unclear D gene. Per the germline V gene, CDR1 is MDHEN and CDR2 is SYDVKM. The CDR3 covers 11 residues. This CDR3 reads CTSSLQETQYF. The CDR3 DNA follows: TGTACCAGCAGTCTCCAAGAGACCCAGTACTTC.

The chain carries TRBV11-2 and TRBJ2-1; D is undetermined. Germline V gives CDR1 SGHAT, CDR2 FQNNGV. This CDR3 spans 12 amino acids. The V and J ends lost 3 bases and 9 bases respectively, with 9 bases between them. The CDR3 protein is CASSFLDGEQFF. The CDR3 nucleotides read TGTGCCAGCAGCTTTCTGGATGGTGAGCAGTTCTTC.

This clonotype was picked up a small number of times. The DNA for the CDR3 is TGTGCCAGCAGTTTATGGGGGTCCGACGAGCAGTACTTC. It codes for CASSLWGSDEQYF. The rearrangement joins TRBV27 to TRBJ2-7; the D call may be TRBD1 or TRBD2 (5 bases each). CDR1 MNHEY and CDR2 SMNVEV come from the germline V gene (reference sequence). CDR3 length: 13 amino acids. The V end was cut by 1 base, the J end by 5 bases, with 9 bases between.

This clonotype was detected many times. This chain joins TRBV6-1 and TRBJ1-4; TRBD1 might be the D (5 bases). V dropped 3 bases and J dropped 0 bases, with 17 bases sitting between them. This CDR3 has 18 amino acids. Germline V lookup: CDR1 MNHNS, CDR2 SASEGT. The CDR3 region has the DNA TGTGCCAGCAGTGACCCCCGCGGGGGATCTGCAACTAATGAAAAACTGTTTTTT. Its protein is CASSDPRGGSATNEKLFF.

This clonotype was counted between two and nine times. The V and J genes are TRBV6-2 or TRBV6-3 and TRBJ2-2; 11 bases align to TRBD2. The CDR3 spans 20 residues. After removal of 2 bases from V and 5 bases from J, the junction contained 16 bases not matched to a gene. Germline lookup yields CDR1 MNHEY and CDR2 SVGEGT. The CDR3 DNA sequence: TGTGCCAGCAGTTACCTAACTTATACTAGCGGGAGTTCTAAAACCGGGGAGCTGTTTTTT. It is translated as CASSYLTYTSGSSKTGELFF.

The chain employs TRBV27 and TRBJ1-1; D perhaps matches TRBD1 (5 bases). Germline values: CDR1 MNHEY, CDR2 SMNVEV (reference sequence). The CDR3 runs to 14 residues. V dropped 1 base and J dropped 0 bases, with 6 bases sitting between them. The CDR3 region has the DNA TGTGCCAGCAGTTTATGGGGGATGAACACTGAAGCTTTCTTT. Its protein product is CASSLWGMNTEAFF.

The table lists this clonotype with a few counts. V and J are TRBV28 and TRBJ1-3; possibly TRBD1 for D (5 bases). This CDR3 is built from 15 residues. V was cut by 5 bases and J by 2 bases, with 13 bases left in between. Germline CDR1 MDHEN, CDR2 SYDVKM. Here the CDR3 reads CASSIPQGTGNTIYF. CDR3 sequence (DNA): TGTGCCAGCAGTATCCCCCAGGGTACTGGAAACACCATATATTTT.

This clonotype was counted many times. The chain combines TRBV29-1 with TRBJ1-1, with TRBD1 matching 10 bases. V trimming: 7 bases; J trimming: 8 bases; junction bases outside the gene matches: 7. The CDR3 is 12 residues long. In germline, CDR1 is SQVTM, CDR2 ANQGSEA. As DNA, the CDR3 is TGCAGCGGTACGGGGACAGGGGTAGAAGCTTTCTTT. It is translated as CSGTGTGVEAFF.

This clonotype was recorded many times. The V and J genes are TRBV5-1 and TRBJ2-7; D remains unclear. The germline V and J ends were trimmed by 0 bases and 2 bases, with 9 bases remaining between them. Germline V lookup: CDR1 SGHRS, CDR2 YFSETQ. The length of the CDR3 is 14 residues. CDR3 protein: CASSLDPIPYEQYF. Written as DNA, the CDR3 is TGCGCCAGCAGCTTGGACCCGATCCCCTACGAGCAGTACTTC. Combining the CDR3 with reference TRBV5-1 and TRBJ2-7 gives the whole variable domain KAGVTQTPRYLIKTRGQQVTLSCSPISGHRSVSWYQQTPGQGLQFLFEYFSETQRNKGNFPGRFSGRQFSNSRSEMNVSTLELGDSALYLCASSLDPIPYEQYFGPGTRLTVT.